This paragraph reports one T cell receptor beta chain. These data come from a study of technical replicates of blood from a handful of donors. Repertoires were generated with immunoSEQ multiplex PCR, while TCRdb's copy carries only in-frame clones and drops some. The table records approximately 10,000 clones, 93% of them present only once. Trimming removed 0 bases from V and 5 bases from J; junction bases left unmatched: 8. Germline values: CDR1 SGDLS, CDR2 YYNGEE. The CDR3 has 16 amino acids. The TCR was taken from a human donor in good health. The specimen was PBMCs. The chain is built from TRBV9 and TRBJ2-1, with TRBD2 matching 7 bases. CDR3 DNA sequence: TGTGCCAGCAGCGTAGAGGCGGGAGATCAAAACAATGAGCAGTTCTTC. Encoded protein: CASSVEAGDQNNEQFF.